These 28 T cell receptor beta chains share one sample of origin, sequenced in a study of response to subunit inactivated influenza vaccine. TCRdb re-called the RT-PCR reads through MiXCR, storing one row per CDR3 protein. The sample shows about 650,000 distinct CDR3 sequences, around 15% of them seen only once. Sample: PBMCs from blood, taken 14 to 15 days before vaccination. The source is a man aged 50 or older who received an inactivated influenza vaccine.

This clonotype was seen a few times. CDR3 in DNA: TGTGCCAGTTTAGGGTACAATGAGCAGTTCTTC. As protein: CASLGYNEQFF. J is TRBJ2-1 and V is TRBV3-1; D uncertain. The CDR3 loop spans 11 amino acids. Germline loops: CDR1 LGHDT, CDR2 YNNKEL (reference sequence). V was shortened by 9 bases and J by 4 bases, with 7 bases between the two germline ends.

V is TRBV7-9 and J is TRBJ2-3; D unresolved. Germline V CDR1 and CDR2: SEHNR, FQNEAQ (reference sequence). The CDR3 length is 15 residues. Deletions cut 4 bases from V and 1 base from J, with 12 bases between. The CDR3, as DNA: TGTGCCAGCAGCTACCGGGTTGAAGGCACAGATACGCAGTATTTT. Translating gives CASSYRVEGTDTQYF.

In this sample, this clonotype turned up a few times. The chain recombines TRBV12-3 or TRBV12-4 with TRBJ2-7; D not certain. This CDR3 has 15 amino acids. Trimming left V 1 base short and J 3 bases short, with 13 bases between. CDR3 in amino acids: CASSLGPGRHYEQYF. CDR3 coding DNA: TGTGCCAGCAGTTTAGGGCCAGGACGTCACTACGAGCAGTACTTC.

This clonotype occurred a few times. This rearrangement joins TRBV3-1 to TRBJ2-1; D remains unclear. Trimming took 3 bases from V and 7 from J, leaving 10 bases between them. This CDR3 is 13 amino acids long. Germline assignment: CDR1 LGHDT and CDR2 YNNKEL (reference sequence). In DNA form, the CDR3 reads TGTGCCAGCAGCCAGCGATTTGGAAATGAGCAGTTCTTC. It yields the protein CASSQRFGNEQFF.

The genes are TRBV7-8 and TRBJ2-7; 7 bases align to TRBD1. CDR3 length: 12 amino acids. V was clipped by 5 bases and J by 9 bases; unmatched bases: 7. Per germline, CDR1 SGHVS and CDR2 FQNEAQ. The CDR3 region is CASSPGQAMQYF. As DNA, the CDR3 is TGTGCCAGCAGCCCAGGACAGGCGATGCAGTACTTC.

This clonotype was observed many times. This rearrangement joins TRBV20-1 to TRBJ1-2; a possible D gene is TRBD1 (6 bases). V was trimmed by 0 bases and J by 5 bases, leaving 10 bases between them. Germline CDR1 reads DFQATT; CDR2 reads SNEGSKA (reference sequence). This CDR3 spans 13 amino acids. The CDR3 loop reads CSAREVTGYGYTF. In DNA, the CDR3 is TGCAGTGCTAGAGAGGTAACAGGGTATGGCTACACCTTC.

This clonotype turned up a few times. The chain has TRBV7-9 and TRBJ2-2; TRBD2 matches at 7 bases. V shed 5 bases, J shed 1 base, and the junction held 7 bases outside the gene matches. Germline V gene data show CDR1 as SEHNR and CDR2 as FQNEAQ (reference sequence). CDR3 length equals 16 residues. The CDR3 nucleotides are TGTGCCAGCAGCCCCTTTACTAGCGAGAACACCGGGGAGCTGTTTTTT. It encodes CASSPFTSENTGELFF.

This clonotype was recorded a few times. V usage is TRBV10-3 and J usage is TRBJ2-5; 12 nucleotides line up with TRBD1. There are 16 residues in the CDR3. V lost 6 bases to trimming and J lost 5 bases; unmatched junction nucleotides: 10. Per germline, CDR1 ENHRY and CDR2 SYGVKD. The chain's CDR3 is CAIRDSGTGGFETQYF. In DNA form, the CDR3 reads TGTGCCATCAGGGACTCCGGGACAGGGGGCTTTGAGACCCAGTACTTC.

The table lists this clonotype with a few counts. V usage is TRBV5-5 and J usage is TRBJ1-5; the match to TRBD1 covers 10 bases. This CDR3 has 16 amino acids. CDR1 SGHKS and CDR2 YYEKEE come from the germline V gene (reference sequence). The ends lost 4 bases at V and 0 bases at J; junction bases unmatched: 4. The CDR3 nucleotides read TGTGCCAGCAGCCGGACAGGGGGGCATAGCAATCAGCCCCAGCATTTT. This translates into CASSRTGGHSNQPQHF.

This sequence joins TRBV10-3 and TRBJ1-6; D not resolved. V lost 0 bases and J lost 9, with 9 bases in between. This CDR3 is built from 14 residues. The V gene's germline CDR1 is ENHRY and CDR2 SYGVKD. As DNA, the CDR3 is TGTGCCATCAGTGAGTCTGGGAGGTCTTCACCCCTCCACTTT. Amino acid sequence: CAISESGRSSPLHF.

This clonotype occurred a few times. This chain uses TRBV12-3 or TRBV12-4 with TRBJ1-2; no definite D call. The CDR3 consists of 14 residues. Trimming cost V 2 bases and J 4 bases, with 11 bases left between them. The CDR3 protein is CASSLNGFGYGYTF. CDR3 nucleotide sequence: TGTGCCAGCAGTTTAAACGGTTTCGGCTATGGCTACACCTTC.

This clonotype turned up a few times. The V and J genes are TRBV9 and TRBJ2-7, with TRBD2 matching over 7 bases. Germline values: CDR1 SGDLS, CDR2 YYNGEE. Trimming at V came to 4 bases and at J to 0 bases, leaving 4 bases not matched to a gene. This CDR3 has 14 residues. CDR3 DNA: TGTGCCAGCAGCCCCAGGACTAGCTCCTACGAGCAGTACTTC. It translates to CASSPRTSSYEQYF.

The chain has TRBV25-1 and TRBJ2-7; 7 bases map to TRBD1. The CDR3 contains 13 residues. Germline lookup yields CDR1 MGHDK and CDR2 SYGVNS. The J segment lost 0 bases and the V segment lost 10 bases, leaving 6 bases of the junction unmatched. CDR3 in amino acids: CATEDRDSYEQYF. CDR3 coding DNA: TGTGCCACCGAAGACAGGGACTCCTACGAGCAGTACTTC.

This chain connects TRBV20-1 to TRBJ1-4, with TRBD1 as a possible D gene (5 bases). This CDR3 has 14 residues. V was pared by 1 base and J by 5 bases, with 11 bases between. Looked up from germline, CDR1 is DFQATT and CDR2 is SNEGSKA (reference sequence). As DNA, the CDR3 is TGCAGTGCTAGAGGGTCGGGACGGAATGAAAAACTGTTTTTT. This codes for CSARGSGRNEKLFF.

The CDR3 reads CASSYVGNSEQYF. In DNA, the CDR3 is TGTGCCAGCAGTTACGTGGGGAATTCCGAGCAGTACTTC. The chain links TRBV6-2 or TRBV6-3 to TRBJ2-7; no firm D call. There are 13 residues in the CDR3. Trimming left V 2 bases short and J 6 bases short, with 11 bases between. Germline values: CDR1 MNHEY, CDR2 SVGEGT.

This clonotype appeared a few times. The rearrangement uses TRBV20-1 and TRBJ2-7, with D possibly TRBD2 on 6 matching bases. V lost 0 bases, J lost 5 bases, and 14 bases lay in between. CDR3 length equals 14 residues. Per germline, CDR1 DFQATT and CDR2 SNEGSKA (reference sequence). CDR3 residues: CSARDTGSPNEQYF. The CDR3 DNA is TGCAGTGCTAGAGATACCGGGAGTCCCAACGAGCAGTACTTC.

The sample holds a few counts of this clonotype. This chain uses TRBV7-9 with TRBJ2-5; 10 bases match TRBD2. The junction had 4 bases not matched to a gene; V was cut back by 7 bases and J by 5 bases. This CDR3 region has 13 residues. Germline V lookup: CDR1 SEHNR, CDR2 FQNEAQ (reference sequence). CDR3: CASNKGLAETQYF. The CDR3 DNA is TGTGCCAGCAACAAGGGACTAGCGGAGACCCAGTACTTC.

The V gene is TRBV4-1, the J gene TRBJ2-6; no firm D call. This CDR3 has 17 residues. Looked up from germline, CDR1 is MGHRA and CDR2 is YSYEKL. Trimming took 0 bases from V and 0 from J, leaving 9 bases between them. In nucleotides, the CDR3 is TGCGCCAGCAGCCAAGACCAGGCCAGCTCTGGGGCCAACGTCCTGACTTTC. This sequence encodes CASSQDQASSGANVLTF.

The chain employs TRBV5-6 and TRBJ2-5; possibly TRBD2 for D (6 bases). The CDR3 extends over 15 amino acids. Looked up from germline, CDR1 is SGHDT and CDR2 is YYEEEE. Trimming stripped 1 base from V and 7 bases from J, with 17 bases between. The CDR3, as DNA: TGTGCCAGCAGCTTGTGGGGACGGGGAGGAGGGACCCAGTACTTC. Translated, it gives CASSLWGRGGGTQYF.

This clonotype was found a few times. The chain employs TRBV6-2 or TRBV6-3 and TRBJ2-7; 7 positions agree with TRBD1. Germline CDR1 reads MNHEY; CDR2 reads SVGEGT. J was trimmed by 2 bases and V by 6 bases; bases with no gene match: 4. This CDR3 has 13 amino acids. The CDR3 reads CASRTTGAYEQYF. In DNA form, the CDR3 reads TGTGCCAGCAGAACTACAGGGGCCTACGAGCAGTACTTC.

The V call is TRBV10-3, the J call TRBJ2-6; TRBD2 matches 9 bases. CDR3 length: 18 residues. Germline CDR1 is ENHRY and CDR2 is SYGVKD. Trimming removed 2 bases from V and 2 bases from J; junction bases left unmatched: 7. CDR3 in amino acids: CAISEGLAGPAGANVLTF. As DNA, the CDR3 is TGTGCCATCAGTGAGGGGCTAGCGGGACCAGCTGGGGCCAACGTCCTGACTTTC.

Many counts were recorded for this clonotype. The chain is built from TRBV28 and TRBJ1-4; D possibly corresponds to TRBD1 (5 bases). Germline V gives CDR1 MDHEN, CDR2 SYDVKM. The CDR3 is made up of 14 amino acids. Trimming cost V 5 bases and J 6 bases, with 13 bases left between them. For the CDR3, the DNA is TGTGCCAGCAGTAGATCGCTGGGGGATGAAAAACTGTTTTTT. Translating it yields CASSRSLGDEKLFF.

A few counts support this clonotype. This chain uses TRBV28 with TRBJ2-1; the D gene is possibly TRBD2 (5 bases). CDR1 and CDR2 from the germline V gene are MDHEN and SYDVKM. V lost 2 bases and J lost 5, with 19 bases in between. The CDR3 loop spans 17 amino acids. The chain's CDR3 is CASSLLGPGKENNEQFF. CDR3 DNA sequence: TGTGCCAGCAGTTTACTCGGACCGGGAAAAGAAAACAATGAGCAGTTCTTC.

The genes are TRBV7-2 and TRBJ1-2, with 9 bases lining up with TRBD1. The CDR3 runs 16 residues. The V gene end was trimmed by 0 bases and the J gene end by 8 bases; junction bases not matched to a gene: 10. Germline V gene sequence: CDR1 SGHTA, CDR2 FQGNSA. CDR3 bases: TGTGCCAGCAGCTTAGCGCATACAGGGGGCACTGGCGGCTACACCTTC. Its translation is CASSLAHTGGTGGYTF.

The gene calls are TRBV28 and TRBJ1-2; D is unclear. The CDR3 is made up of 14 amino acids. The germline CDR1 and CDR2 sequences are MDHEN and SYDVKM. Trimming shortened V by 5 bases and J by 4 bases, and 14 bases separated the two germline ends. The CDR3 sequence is CASSAIRDFYGYTF. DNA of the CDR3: TGTGCCAGCAGTGCGATAAGGGATTTCTATGGCTACACCTTC.

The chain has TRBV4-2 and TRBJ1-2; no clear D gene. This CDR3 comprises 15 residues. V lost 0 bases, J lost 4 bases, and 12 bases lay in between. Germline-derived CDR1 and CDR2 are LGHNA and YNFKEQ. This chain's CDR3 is CASSQDGDTSYGYTF. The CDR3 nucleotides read TGTGCCAGCAGCCAAGACGGAGACACAAGCTATGGCTACACCTTC.

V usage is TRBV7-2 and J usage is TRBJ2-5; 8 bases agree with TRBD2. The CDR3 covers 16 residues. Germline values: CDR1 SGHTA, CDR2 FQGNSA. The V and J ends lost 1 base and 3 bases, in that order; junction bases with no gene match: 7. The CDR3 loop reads CASSLVFDSGEETQYF. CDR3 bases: TGTGCCAGCAGCTTAGTGTTTGATAGCGGGGAAGAGACCCAGTACTTC.

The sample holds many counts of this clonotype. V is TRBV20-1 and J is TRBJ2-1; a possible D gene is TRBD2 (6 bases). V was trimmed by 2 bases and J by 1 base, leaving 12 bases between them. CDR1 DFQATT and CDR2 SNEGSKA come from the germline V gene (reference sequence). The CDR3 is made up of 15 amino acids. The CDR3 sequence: CSARSLRDSYNEQFF. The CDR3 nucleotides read TGCAGTGCTAGAAGTTTGCGGGATTCCTACAATGAGCAGTTCTTC.